This is a list of T cell receptor beta chains from one sample in a study of shared clonotypes between healthy human individuals. Generated by immunoSEQ multiplex PCR, the TCRdb table keeps only in-frame clones and is missing some. This table holds about 1,800,000 clones, 85% to 95% found once. Source material: naive CD8+ T cells sorted from blood. These receptors originate from a man aged 18-30 years in good health. Each CDR3 is given with its conserved first and last residue. A D gene is named only where the DNA matches it firmly. Clone size is given for some rows only: seen once, a few or many times, or a class if the clone is expanded.

TRBV13,-,-,TRBJ2-7,12,TGTGCCAGCAGCTTCCAGGGAGACGAGCAGTACTTC,CASSFQGDEQYF
TRBV2,-,once,TRBJ1-2,13,TGTGCCAGCAGTGAGACACCGAACTATGGCTACACCTTC,CASSETPNYGYTF
TRBV15,-,-,TRBJ2-5,15,TGTGCCACCAGCAGAGATCCTACACCCCTAGAGACCCAGTACTTC,CATSRDPTPLETQYF
TRBV5-5,TRBD1,few,TRBJ1-2,14,TGTGCCAGCAGCGTCCACCAGGGGGACTATGGCTACACCTTC,CASSVHQGDYGYTF
TRBV7-9,TRBD2,-,TRBJ2-3,16,TGTGCCAGCCCCCCGGCTAGCGGGCCTTTTACAGATACGCAGTATTTT,CASPPASGPFTDTQYF
TRBV10-1,-,-,TRBJ1-5,14,TGCGCCACTAATTTTCCCCGGTGCAATCAGCCCCAGCATTTT,CATNFPRCNQPQHF
TRBV2,-,-,TRBJ1-5,15,TGTGCCAGCAGCCCGACAGGCGAGTCAAATCAGCCCCAGCATTTT,CASSPTGESNQPQHF
TRBV9,-,-,TRBJ2-2,14,TGTGCCAGCAGCGAAGGGGCTAGGCCCGGGGAGCTGTTTTTT,CASSEGARPGELFF
TRBV27,TRBD1,-,TRBJ1-2,16,TGTGCCAGCAGTCGGGACAGGAATAAGGGCGGCTATGGCTACACCTTC,CASSRDRNKGGYGYTF
TRBV27,-,-,TRBJ2-3,13,TGTGCCAGCAGTCCCTCTCACACAGATACGCAGTATTTT,CASSPSHTDTQYF
TRBV7-9,-,-,TRBJ2-5,14,TGTGCCAGCAGCTTAGGGTATGGAGTAGAGACCCAGTACTTC,CASSLGYGVETQYF
TRBV12-5,-,-,TRBJ2-1,12,TGTGCTAGTGGTTTTAGCACCGATGAGCAGTTCTTC,CASGFSTDEQFF
TRBV6-5,-,-,TRBJ2-2,16,TGTGCCAGCAGTTACTCGATGTCCAGGGAGGCCGGGGAGCTGTTTTTT,CASSYSMSREAGELFF
TRBV6-5,TRBD1,once,TRBJ1-4,13,TGTGCCAGCAGTGACCGGGACAGACAAAAACTGTTTTTT,CASSDRDRQKLFF
TRBV4-3,-,-,TRBJ2-7,13,TGCGCCAGCAGCCAAGTTCTAGAGTACGAGCAGTACTTC,CASSQVLEYEQYF
TRBV5-6,-,-,TRBJ2-4,13,TGTGCCAGCAGCCCCACGGGACCGGGCATTCAGTACTTC,CASSPTGPGIQYF
TRBV30,-,-,TRBJ1-2,15,TGTGCCTGGAGTATCCCGGGATTAGGATACTGGGGCTACACCTTC,CAWSIPGLGYWGYTF
TRBV28,-,-,TRBJ1-2,16,TGTGCCAGCAGTTTACCCGGGACGGAATCTAACTATGGCTACACCTTC,CASSLPGTESNYGYTF
TRBV7-9,-,-,TRBJ2-1,12,TGTGCCAGCAGCTTAGTTTCCGGGGGCGAGTTCTTC,CASSLVSGGEFF
TRBV10-2,-,-,TRBJ1-5,16,TGCGCCAGCACCCGAGGGACAACTGCCAGCAATCAGCCCCAGCATTTT,CASTRGTTASNQPQHF
TRBV28,-,-,TRBJ2-7,13,TGTGCCAGCAGTTTAACAGGGTGGTACGAGCAGTACTTC,CASSLTGWYEQYF
TRBV14,TRBD1,-,TRBJ2-7,15,TGTGCCAGCAGCCATTACCAAACCGGGACAGGCGAGCAGTACTTC,CASSHYQTGTGEQYF